The T cell receptor beta chain under discussion was sequenced for a study of prognosis after radiotherapy for stage I lung cancer. Genomic DNA yielded TCR beta CDR3, amplified by two-round multiplex PCR. Each TRBV and TRBJ gene had its own primer in the first PCR round. TCRdb re-derived calls from the multiplex PCR reads in MiXCR, one entry per CDR3 protein. The sample consists of roughly 13,000 distinct CDR3 sequences, about 57% of them appearing once. CDR1 MNHNS and CDR2 SASEGT come from the germline V gene. This CDR3 spans 21 amino acids. Trimming cost V 6 bases and J 6 bases; bases outside gene matches: 30.

The source was PBMCs, collected before or after stereotactic body radiation therapy (not recorded which). The chain uses TRBV6-1 and TRBJ2-7; TRBD2 matches at 9 bases. The clonotype originates from a donor aged 50 or older with non-small cell lung cancer. The DNA for the CDR3 is TGTGCCAGCAGCCGCACCACCCCAGGGGAGGGTCTGGCTAGCGGGAATTCCGAGCAGTACTTC. This encodes CASSRTTPGEGLASGNSEQYF.